The 19 T cell receptor beta chains in this list originate from one sample, sequenced in a study of blood T cell repertoires in COVID-19. The protocol was immunoSEQ multiplex PCR, while the TCRdb copy is restricted to in-frame clones and leaves out a portion. The data contain 65,000 to 90,000 clones, over 75% of them singletons. The sample comprised peripheral blood. These receptor sequences come from a human donor in a cohort sampled during active COVID-19.

J is TRBJ1-2 and V is TRBV19; maybe TRBD1 (6 bases). This CDR3 spans 15 amino acids. Trimming removed 0 bases from V and 4 bases from J, with 12 bases in between. Germline-derived CDR1 and CDR2 are LNHDA and SQIVND (reference sequence). CDR3 sequence: CASSIDHDRPYGYTF. The DNA of the CDR3 is TGTGCCAGTAGTATAGACCACGACAGGCCCTATGGCTACACCTTC.

This clone has just one count. The J gene is TRBJ2-2, the V gene TRBV5-8; TRBD1 might be the D (5 bases). V was cut by 10 bases and J by 2 bases, with 15 bases left in between. The CDR3 consists of 14 residues. Germline CDR1 is SGHTS and CDR2 is YDEGEE. CDR3 coding DNA: TGTGCCCCCCCTTGGACACCCAACACCGGGGAGCTGTTTTTT. It encodes CAPPWTPNTGELFF.

CDR3 sequence (DNA): TGTGCCAGCAGCCAGACTAGCGGGAGGGCCTACGAGCAGTACTTC. Amino acids: CASSQTSGRAYEQYF. The chain couples TRBV3-1 (or the pseudogene TRBV3-2) to TRBJ2-7; TRBD2 matches at 14 bases. CDR3 length equals 15 residues. J was trimmed by 2 bases and V by 3 bases; bases with no gene match: 0. CDR1 is LGHDT and CDR2 is YNNKEL in the germline V gene (reference sequence).

V is TRBV5-4 and J is TRBJ2-5, with 7 bases aligning to TRBD1. Germline CDR1 reads SGHNT; CDR2 reads YYREEE (reference sequence). Trimming at V came to 3 bases and at J to 1 base, leaving 3 bases not matched to a gene. The CDR3 contains 14 residues. CDR3 nucleotide sequence: TGTGCCAGCAGCTCGGGACAGTTCCAAGAGACCCAGTACTTC. This codes for CASSSGQFQETQYF.

Concerning this clone itself: One junction end disagrees with the germline gene, perhaps due to a read error. This chain uses TRBV2 with TRBJ2-2, with D maybe TRBD2 (6 bases). Germline CDR1 reads SNHLY; CDR2 reads FYNNEI. The CDR3 runs 17 residues. CDR3 DNA: TGTGCGAGCAGGGTGGAGCAGCGGGCCTCGAACACCGGGGAGCTGTTTTTT. Its protein is CASRVEQRASNTGELFF.

This sequence joins TRBV19 and TRBJ2-3; D unclear. The germline V gene encodes CDR1 LNHDA and CDR2 SQIVND (reference sequence). CDR3 length: 15 amino acids. V gave up 2 bases and J gave up 3 bases, with 12 bases separating them. CDR3 DNA: TGTGCCAGTAGTATAAACAATATACATACAGATACGCAGTATTTT. Its protein product is CASSINNIHTDTQYF.

The V call is TRBV3-1 (or the pseudogene TRBV3-2), the J call TRBJ2-2; D possibly corresponds to TRBD2 (6 bases). The CDR3 is made up of 14 amino acids. The germline CDR1 and CDR2 sequences are LGHDT and YNNKEL (reference sequence). V was clipped by 7 bases and J by 1 base, with 10 bases between them. CDR3 region: CASMAGRNTGELFF. The CDR3 DNA sequence: TGTGCCAGCATGGCGGGGAGGAACACCGGGGAGCTGTTTTTT.

This clone came up once. The chain carries TRBV25-1 and TRBJ1-1, with D hard to call. V gave up 2 bases and J gave up 4 bases, with 8 bases separating them. The CDR3 is made up of 13 amino acids. Germline V lookup: CDR1 MGHDK, CDR2 SYGVNS. The CDR3 reads CASSENSFTEAFF. The CDR3 DNA follows: TGTGCCAGCAGTGAAAATAGTTTCACTGAAGCTTTCTTT.

This chain connects TRBV12-3 or TRBV12-4 to TRBJ2-7, with a weak D call TRBD2 (5 bases). Trimming removed 5 bases at V and 6 bases at J, with 8 bases between. The length of the CDR3 is 11 residues. The CDR3 nucleotides are TGTGCCAGCAGTGGCGAGGGCGAGCAGTACTTC. Protein: CASSGEGEQYF.

The chain recombines TRBV10-3 with TRBJ1-1; no clear D. From germline, CDR1 is ENHRY and CDR2 SYGVKD. The length of the CDR3 is 14 residues. V lost 5 bases and J lost 4, with 14 bases in between. The CDR3 sequence is CAISMEGEGTEAFF. The CDR3 coding sequence is TGTGCCATCAGTATGGAGGGTGAGGGCACTGAAGCTTTCTTT.

This clone was seen just once. The chain carries TRBV5-5 and TRBJ2-3; the match to TRBD1 covers 7 bases. CDR3 length equals 19 residues. Germline V gives CDR1 SGHKS, CDR2 YYEKEE (reference sequence). V trimming: 1 base; J trimming: 0 bases; junction bases outside the gene matches: 14. The CDR3 is CASSLKGAQGVYSTDTQYF. In DNA, the CDR3 is TGTGCCAGCAGCTTGAAGGGGGCGCAGGGAGTCTATAGCACAGATACGCAGTATTTT.

This chain links TRBV28 with TRBJ1-3, with TRBD1 matching over 9 bases. Germline V gene data show CDR1 as MDHEN and CDR2 as SYDVKM. This CDR3 has 15 residues. V was pared by 7 bases and J by 2 bases, with 6 bases of the junction left unmatched. In nucleotides, the CDR3 is TGTGCCAGCACTATAACAGGGGGCCCTGGAAACACCATATATTTT. Translating it yields CASTITGGPGNTIYF.

CDR3 region: CASSSPGLAGELFF. The CDR3 coding sequence is TGTGCCAGCAGTTCCCCGGGACTAGCCGGGGAGCTGTTTTTT. This chain uses TRBV6-5 with TRBJ2-2, with 8 bases lining up with TRBD2. V lost 4 bases and J lost 6; bases outside the gene matches: 4. The CDR3 spans 14 residues. Germline V gives CDR1 MNHEY, CDR2 SVGAGI.

The gene calls are TRBV19 and TRBJ1-2; weak D call: TRBD1 (5 bases). The CDR3 extends over 14 amino acids. Between the trimmed V and J ends, which lost 5 bases and 5 bases, there was a span of 15 bases. Germline V gives CDR1 LNHDA, CDR2 SQIVND (reference sequence). CDR3 sequence (DNA): TGTGCCAGTAGTCGGGCTCAGGGCCCATATGGCTACACCTTC. Encoded protein: CASSRAQGPYGYTF.

V gene TRBV12-1 combines with J gene TRBJ2-7; the table's D call of TRBD2 was not tested on the DNA. TRBV12-1 is a pseudogene. This CDR3 spans 15 amino acids. The CDR3 DNA follows: TGTGCCAGCAGCCCGGGGACTAGCGAGGACTACGAGCAGTACTTC. This translates into CASSPGTSEDYEQYF.

The chain combines TRBV6-2 or TRBV6-3 with TRBJ2-1; the match to TRBD2 covers 10 bases. The CDR3 runs to 18 residues. Unmatched junction bases numbered 9, after V lost 2 bases and J lost 2 bases. Per germline, CDR1 MNHEY and CDR2 SVGEGT. In nucleotides, the CDR3 is TGTGCCAGCAGTTACACGAGAGCCGGACTAGCGGCCTACAATGAGCAGTTCTTC. This gives the protein CASSYTRAGLAAYNEQFF.

The genes are TRBV6-2 or TRBV6-3 and TRBJ2-3; D remains ambiguous. CDR1 is MNHEY and CDR2 is SVGEGT in the germline V gene. This CDR3 is 12 amino acids long. V was trimmed by 6 bases and J by 5 bases, leaving 9 bases between them. CDR3 nucleotide sequence: TGTGCCAGCAGCCGAGATGTAGATACGCAGTATTTT. The encoded protein is CASSRDVDTQYF.

This clone was found once. The chain uses TRBV5-6 and TRBJ1-1; D is unclear. CDR1 and CDR2 (germline): SGHDT, YYEEEE. V was cut by 5 bases and J by 6 bases, with 11 bases left in between. The CDR3 has 12 amino acids. The chain's CDR3 is CASSFGVSEAFF. CDR3 coding DNA: TGTGCCAGCAGTTTCGGGGTCTCTGAAGCTTTCTTT.

Remarks on this clone: The sample has other DNA sequences that encode this CDR3 too. The CDR3 loop is CASSDVGGDRGLKGDEQYF. The DNA for the CDR3 is TGTGCCAGCAGCGATGTGGGGGGGGACCGGGGGCTAAAAGGCGACGAGCAGTACTTC. The chain is built from TRBV7-2 and TRBJ2-7, with a tentative D call TRBD2 (7 bases). CDR3 length equals 19 residues. V was pared by 5 bases and J by 5 bases, with 31 bases between. CDR1 and CDR2 from the germline V gene are SGHTA and FQGNSA.